The rows below give T cell receptor beta chains drawn from one sample of a study of early T cells in non-severe SARS-CoV-2 infection. TCRdb reprocessed the 5' RACE reads via MiXCR and lists one record per CDR3 protein. This sample yields 75,000 to 80,000 distinct CDR3 sequences, of which around 16% are seen a single time; approximately 12% belongs to the top ten. The specimen was whole blood. The receptor source for this set is an adult who was a healthcare worker with PCR-confirmed SARS-CoV-2 infection or an uninfected control (not recorded which). The CDR3 runs from the conserved cysteine through the conserved F or W.

TRBV9	TRBJ1-2	13	CASSSLSGDGYTF
TRBV2	TRBJ2-1	13	CASSENYWDEQFF
TRBV9	TRBJ2-1	15	CASSEWGQGSNEQFF
TRBV29-1	TRBJ1-1	12	CSVEEMNTEAFF
TRBV9	TRBJ1-2	12	CASSVGLGSYTF
TRBV3-1	TRBJ1-6	14	CASSQQGGGSPLHF
TRBV6-2/TRBV6-3	TRBJ1-1	14	CASSYPGRGKEAFF
TRBV7-2	TRBJ2-7	15	CASSVRSSGTYEQYF
TRBV12-3/TRBV12-4	TRBJ2-1	18	CASGNPTGRYSGIYEQFF
TRBV9	TRBJ2-7	15	CASSVAGSGRSEQYF
TRBV7-9	TRBJ1-1	13	CASRKQGATEAFF
TRBV5-4	TRBJ2-4	13	CASSLEQGGIQYF
TRBV24-1	TRBJ1-1	14	CATSDFAMNTEAFF
TRBV6-2/TRBV6-3	TRBJ1-5	15	CASSFTGIPNQPQHF
TRBV6-6	TRBJ2-7	11	CASPPEGEQYF
TRBV29-1	TRBJ1-1	14	CSVASSGVYTEAFF
TRBV12-3/TRBV12-4	TRBJ2-5	14	CASTREGPQETQYF
TRBV24-1	TRBJ2-4	15	CATSDSGIPSNIQYF
TRBV29-1	TRBJ2-1	12	CSVEKVSSEQFF
TRBV7-9	TRBJ1-1	13	CASDGSLNTEAFF
TRBV11-2	TRBJ2-3	16	CASSSLAGSRTDTQYF
TRBV7-2	TRBJ2-1	15	CASRSTSGLYNEQFF
TRBV6-6	TRBJ1-1	13	CASWAERNTEAFF
TRBV20-1	TRBJ1-4	16	CSARDLPNAQGEKLFF
TRBV18	TRBJ1-3	16	CASSQGQGLSGNTIYF
TRBV10-3	TRBJ1-5	14	CAISDWGGNQPQHF
TRBV29-1	TRBJ2-7	12	CSVETGLYEQYF
TRBV29-1	TRBJ2-5	13	CSARSSGDIAQYF
TRBV6-2/TRBV6-3	TRBJ2-1	16	CASRFLGGSSYNEQFF
TRBV14	TRBJ1-2	14	CASSQAGRLYGYTF
TRBV13	TRBJ2-3	16	CASSSPAGGFTDTQYF
TRBV6-4	TRBJ2-2	15	CASSGTSGNTGELFF
TRBV20-1	TRBJ2-1	18	CSARGQGVSAATYNEQFF
TRBV18	TRBJ2-7	16	CASSPRDRVIPYEQYF
TRBV12-5	TRBJ2-7	13	CASGLAQAYEQYF
TRBV18	TRBJ2-3	14	CASSRDTARDTQYF
TRBV20-1	TRBJ1-3	14	CSARVVGPGNTIYF
TRBV7-9	TRBJ1-4	13	CASSFLQGEKLFF
TRBV5-5	TRBJ2-7	14	CASSLADQFYEQYF
TRBV7-9	TRBJ2-7	15	CASSPKWLPKSEQYF
TRBV27	TRBJ1-2	14	CASALSDRLYGYTF
TRBV2	TRBJ2-1	11	CASSRAGLKFF
TRBV29-1	TRBJ2-1	15	CSVEDMGGGYNEQFF
TRBV28	TRBJ2-7	14	CASTTSLPSYEQYF
TRBV11-2	TRBJ1-3	14	CASSLPTERNTIYF
TRBV18	TRBJ2-6	16	CASSRSTGSGANVLTF
TRBV7-9	TRBJ2-1	15	CASSLGVGTYNEQFF